This entry describes one TCR beta chain. The antigen remains undetermined. This entry belongs to a study of T cells in Graves' hyperthyroidism and ophthalmopathy. Amplification targeted TCR beta CDR3 regions from RNA transcripts. Primed by the HTBI set, a first-round RT-PCR was run on the TCR CDR3. TCRdb passed the multiplex PCR reads through MiXCR, listing each CDR3 protein once. The table lists around 300,000 distinct CDR3 sequences, around a quarter of them singletons. Lactation, pregnancy, other autoimmune disease or uncontrolled infection led to exclusion of patients. Used for diagnoses were clinical symptoms, serum thyroxine and TRAb, thyroid ultrasound and orbital computed tomography. The germline CDR1 and CDR2 sequences are MGHDK and SYGVNS. V lost 6 bases, J lost 1 base, and 9 bases lay in between. This CDR3 has 13 amino acids. The study, taken as a whole, reports: Blood also carried most thyroid clonotypes expanded above 0.001. The authors' 13 V-J model separated ophthalmopathy from stable hyperthyroidism.

The chain employs TRBV25-1 and TRBJ1-1, with D tentatively TRBD1 (5 bases). Material: blood. The sequence came from a man in his forties with Graves' hyperthyroidism that later progressed to Graves' ophthalmopathy. CDR3 region: CASRTDKNTEAFF. In DNA, the CDR3 is TGTGCCAGCAGGACAGACAAGAACACTGAAGCTTTCTTT.